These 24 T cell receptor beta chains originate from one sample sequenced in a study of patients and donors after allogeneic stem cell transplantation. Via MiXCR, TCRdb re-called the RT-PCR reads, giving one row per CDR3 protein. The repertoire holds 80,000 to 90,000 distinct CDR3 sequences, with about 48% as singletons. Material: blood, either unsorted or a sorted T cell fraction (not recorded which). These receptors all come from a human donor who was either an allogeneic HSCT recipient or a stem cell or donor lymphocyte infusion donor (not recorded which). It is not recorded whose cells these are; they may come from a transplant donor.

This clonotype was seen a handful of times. CDR3 sequence reads: CASSLRLQGARGYTF. In nucleotides, the CDR3 is TGTGCCAGCAGTTTACGTTTGCAGGGGGCTCGTGGCTACACCTTC. V usage is TRBV28 and J usage is TRBJ1-2; 8 nucleotides align to TRBD1. The length of the CDR3 is 15 residues. V shed 2 bases, J shed 7 bases, and the junction held 9 bases outside the gene matches. Per the germline V gene, CDR1 is MDHEN and CDR2 is SYDVKM.

Here the CDR3 reads CAISASSPSQGRGITNEKLFF. The DNA for the CDR3 is TGTGCCATCAGTGCCTCCAGTCCTTCACAAGGCAGGGGCATAACTAATGAAAAACTGTTTTTT. The chain recombines TRBV10-3 with TRBJ1-4, with TRBD1 as a possible D gene (6 bases). CDR3 length: 21 residues. Per the germline V gene, CDR1 is ENHRY and CDR2 is SYGVKD. V lost 4 bases and J lost 1, with 28 bases in between.

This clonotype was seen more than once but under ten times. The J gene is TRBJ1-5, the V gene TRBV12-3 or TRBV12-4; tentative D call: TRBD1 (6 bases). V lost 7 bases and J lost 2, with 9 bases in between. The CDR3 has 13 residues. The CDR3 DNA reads TGTGCCAGCAAAGGGGGAGGCAATCAGCCCCAGCATTTT. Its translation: CASKGGGNQPQHF.

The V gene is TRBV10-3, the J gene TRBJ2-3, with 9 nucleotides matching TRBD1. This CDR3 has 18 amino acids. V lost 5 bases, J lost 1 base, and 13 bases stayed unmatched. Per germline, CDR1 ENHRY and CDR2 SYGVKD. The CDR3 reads CAISTGTGSSSGTDTQYF. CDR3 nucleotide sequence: TGTGCCATCAGTACCGGGACAGGGAGTTCGTCTGGCACAGATACGCAGTATTTT.

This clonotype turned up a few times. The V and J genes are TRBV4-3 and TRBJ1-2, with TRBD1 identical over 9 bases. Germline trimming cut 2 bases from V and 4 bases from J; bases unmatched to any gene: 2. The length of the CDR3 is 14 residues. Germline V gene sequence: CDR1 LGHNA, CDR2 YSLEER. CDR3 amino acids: CASSQTGGSYGYTF. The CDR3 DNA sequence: TGCGCCAGCAGCCAAACAGGGGGCAGCTATGGCTACACCTTC.

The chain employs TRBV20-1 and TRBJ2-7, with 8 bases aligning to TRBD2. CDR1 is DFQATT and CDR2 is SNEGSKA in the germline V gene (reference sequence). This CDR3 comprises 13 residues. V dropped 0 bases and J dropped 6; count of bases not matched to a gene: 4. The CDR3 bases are TGCAGTGCTAGAGAGGTCGGGGGGGTCGAGCAGTACTTC. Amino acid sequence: CSAREVGGVEQYF.

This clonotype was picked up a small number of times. CDR3 DNA sequence: TGTGCCAGCAGTTTTCGACGAGGGAGCACTGAAGCTTTCTTT. Residues: CASSFRRGSTEAFF. This rearrangement joins TRBV28 to TRBJ1-1; D ambiguous. The V end was cut by 3 bases, the J end by 4 bases, with 12 bases between. The germline CDR1 and CDR2 sequences are MDHEN and SYDVKM. The length of the CDR3 is 14 residues.

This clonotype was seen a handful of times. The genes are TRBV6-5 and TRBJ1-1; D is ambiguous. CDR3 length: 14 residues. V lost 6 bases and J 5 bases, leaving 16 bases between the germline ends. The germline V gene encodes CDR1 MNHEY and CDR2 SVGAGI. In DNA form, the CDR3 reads TGTGCCAGCAGCCTCGGCGGGAGTAGAACTGAAGCTTTCTTT. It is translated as CASSLGGSRTEAFF.

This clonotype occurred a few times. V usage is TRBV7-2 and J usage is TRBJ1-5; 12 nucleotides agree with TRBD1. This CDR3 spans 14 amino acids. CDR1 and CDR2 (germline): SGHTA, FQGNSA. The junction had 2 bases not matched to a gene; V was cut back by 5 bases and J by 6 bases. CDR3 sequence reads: CASSGTGGIQPQHF. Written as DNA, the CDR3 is TGTGCCAGCAGCGGGACAGGGGGCATTCAGCCCCAGCATTTT.

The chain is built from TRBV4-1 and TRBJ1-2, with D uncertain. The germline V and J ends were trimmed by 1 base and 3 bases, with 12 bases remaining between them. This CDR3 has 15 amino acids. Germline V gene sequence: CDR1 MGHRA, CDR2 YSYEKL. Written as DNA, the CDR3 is TGCGCCAGCAGCCAAGTTGGGGTCAGCGACTATGGCTACACCTTC. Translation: CASSQVGVSDYGYTF.

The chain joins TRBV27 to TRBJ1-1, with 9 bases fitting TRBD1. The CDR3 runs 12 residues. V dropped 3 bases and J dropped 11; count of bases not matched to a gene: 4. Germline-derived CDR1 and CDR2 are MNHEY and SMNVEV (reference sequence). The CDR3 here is CASSLTGGEAFF. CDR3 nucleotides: TGTGCCAGCAGTTTGACAGGGGGTGAGGCTTTCTTT.

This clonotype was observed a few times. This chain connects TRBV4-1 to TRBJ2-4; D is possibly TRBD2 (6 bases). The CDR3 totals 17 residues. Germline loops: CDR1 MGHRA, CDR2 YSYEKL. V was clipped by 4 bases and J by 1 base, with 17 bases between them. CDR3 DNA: TGCGCCAGCAGCCCAATAGGAGGGTTGGGGGCCAAAAACATTCAGTACTTC. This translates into CASSPIGGLGAKNIQYF.

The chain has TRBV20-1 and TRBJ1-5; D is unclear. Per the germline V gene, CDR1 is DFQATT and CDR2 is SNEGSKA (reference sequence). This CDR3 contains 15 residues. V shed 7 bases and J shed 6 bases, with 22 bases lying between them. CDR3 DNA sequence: TGCAGTGTTCCGAACCGGGCCGGCAGCCCTCAGCCCCAGCATTTT. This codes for CSVPNRAGSPQPQHF.

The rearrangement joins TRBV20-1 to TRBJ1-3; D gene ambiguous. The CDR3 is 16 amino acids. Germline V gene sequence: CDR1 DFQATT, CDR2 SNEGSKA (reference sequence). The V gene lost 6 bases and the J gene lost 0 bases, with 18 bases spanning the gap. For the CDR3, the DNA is TGCAGTGCCTCTCCTACAACAGCGAGCTCTGGAAACACCATATATTTT. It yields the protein CSASPTTASSGNTIYF.

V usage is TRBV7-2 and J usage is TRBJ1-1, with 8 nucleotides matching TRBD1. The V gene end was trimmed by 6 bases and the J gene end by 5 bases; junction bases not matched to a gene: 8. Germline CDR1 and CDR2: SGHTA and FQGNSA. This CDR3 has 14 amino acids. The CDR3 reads CASRAGGAGTEAFF. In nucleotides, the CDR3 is TGTGCCAGCAGAGCAGGGGGCGCGGGGACTGAAGCTTTCTTT.

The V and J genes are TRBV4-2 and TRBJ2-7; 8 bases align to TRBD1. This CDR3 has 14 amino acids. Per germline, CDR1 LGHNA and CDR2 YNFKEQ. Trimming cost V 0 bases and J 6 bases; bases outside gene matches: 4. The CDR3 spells CASSQDLDRGEQYF. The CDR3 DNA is TGTGCCAGCAGCCAAGATCTTGACAGGGGCGAGCAGTACTTC.

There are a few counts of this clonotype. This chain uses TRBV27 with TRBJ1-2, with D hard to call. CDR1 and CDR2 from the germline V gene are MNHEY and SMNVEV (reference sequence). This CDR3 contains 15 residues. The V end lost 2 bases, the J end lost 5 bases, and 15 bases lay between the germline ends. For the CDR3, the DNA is TGTGCCAGCAGTTTAAAGGTCCCAAGGCAATATGGCTACACCTTC. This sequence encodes CASSLKVPRQYGYTF.

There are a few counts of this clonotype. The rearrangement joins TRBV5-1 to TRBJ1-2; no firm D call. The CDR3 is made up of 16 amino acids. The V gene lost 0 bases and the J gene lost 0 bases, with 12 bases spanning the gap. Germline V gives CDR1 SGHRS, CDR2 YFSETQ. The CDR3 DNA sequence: TGCGCCAGCAGCTTGGAACTCTCCAAGACTAACTATGGCTACACCTTC. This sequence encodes CASSLELSKTNYGYTF.

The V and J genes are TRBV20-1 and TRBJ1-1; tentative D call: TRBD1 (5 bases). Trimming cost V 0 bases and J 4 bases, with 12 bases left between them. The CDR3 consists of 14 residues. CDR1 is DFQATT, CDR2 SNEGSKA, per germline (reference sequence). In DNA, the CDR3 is TGCAGTGCTAGAGATACGGACAAACTCACTGAAGCTTTCTTT. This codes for CSARDTDKLTEAFF.

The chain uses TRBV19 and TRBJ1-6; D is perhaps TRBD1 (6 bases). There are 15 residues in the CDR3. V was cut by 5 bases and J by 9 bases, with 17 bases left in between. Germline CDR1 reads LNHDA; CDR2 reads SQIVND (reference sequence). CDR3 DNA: TGTGCCAGTAGTCACGGACAGTTAAGCGGTTCACCCCTCCACTTT. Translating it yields CASSHGQLSGSPLHF. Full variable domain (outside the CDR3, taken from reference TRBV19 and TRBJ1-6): DGGITQSPKYLFRKEGQNVTLSCEQNLNHDAMYWYRQDPGQGLRLIYYSQIVNDFQKGDIAEGYSVSREKKESFPLTVTSAQKNPTAFYLCASSHGQLSGSPLHFGNGTRLTVT.

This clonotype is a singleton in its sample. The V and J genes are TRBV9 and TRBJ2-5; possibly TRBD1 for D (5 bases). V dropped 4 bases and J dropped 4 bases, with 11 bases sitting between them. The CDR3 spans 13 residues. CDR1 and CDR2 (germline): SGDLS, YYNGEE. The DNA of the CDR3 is TGTGCCAGCAGCTTAGGGGCTGGAGAGACCCAGTACTTC. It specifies CASSLGAGETQYF.

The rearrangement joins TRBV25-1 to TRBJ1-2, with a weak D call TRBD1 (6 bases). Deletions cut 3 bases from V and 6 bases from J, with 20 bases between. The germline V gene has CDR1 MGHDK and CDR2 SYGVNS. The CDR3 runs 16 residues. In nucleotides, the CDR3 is TGTGCCAGCAGTGACCCCACGAACAGGGCGGAGAATGGCTACACCTTC. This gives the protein CASSDPTNRAENGYTF.

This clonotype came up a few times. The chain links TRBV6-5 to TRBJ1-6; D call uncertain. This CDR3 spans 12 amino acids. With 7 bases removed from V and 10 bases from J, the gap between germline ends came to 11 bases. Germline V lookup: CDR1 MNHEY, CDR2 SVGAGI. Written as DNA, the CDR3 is TGTGCCAGCAATAGGACGGGCTCACCCCTCCACTTT. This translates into CASNRTGSPLHF.

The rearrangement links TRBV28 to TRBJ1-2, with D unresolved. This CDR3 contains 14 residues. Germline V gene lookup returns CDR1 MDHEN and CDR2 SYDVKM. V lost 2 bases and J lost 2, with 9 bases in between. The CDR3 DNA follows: TGTGCCAGCAGTTTACGCCGAGAAAACTATGGCTACACCTTC. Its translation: CASSLRRENYGYTF.